Each of the 13 T cell receptor beta chains below was sequenced from the same sample in a study of neurological immune-mediated disorders. TCRdb passed the 5' RACE reads through MiXCR, listing each CDR3 protein once. Of 25,000 to 35,000 distinct CDR3 sequences in the sample, about an eighth were seen once. The time point is: technical triplicate 2. Source material: CD4+ T cells from blood. These receptors originate from a female donor with HTLV-1-associated myelopathy (HAM/TSP).

This clonotype has ten or more counts. V is TRBV7-9 and J is TRBJ2-1, with no clear D. CDR1 and CDR2 from the germline V gene are SEHNR and FQNEAQ (reference sequence). This CDR3 has 15 amino acids. V gave up 4 bases and J gave up 4 bases, with 14 bases separating them. CDR3 bases: TGTGCCAGCAGCTACGACTGGCCCGAGTACAATGAGCAGTTCTTC. Encoded protein: CASSYDWPEYNEQFF.

This clonotype has ten or more counts. The chain uses TRBV20-1 and TRBJ2-1; D gene ambiguous. This CDR3 comprises 12 residues. The germline gives CDR1 DFQATT, CDR2 SNEGSKA (reference sequence). V was pared by 5 bases and J by 9 bases, with 14 bases between. For the CDR3, the DNA is TGCAGTGCTCCTGGGTTAACGGGTGAGCAGTTCTTC. The encoded protein is CSAPGLTGEQFF.

This clonotype ranks as medium-sized. The chain combines TRBV15 with TRBJ2-1, with 8 bases identical to TRBD2. Per germline, CDR1 LNHNV and CDR2 YYDKDF (reference sequence). The CDR3 consists of 14 residues. V lost 5 bases and J lost 5; bases outside the gene matches: 5. The CDR3 loop reads CATSLVAGHNEQFF. The CDR3 nucleotides read TGTGCCACCAGCTTGGTAGCGGGACACAATGAGCAGTTCTTC.

This clonotype was picked up many times. This sequence joins TRBV7-8 and TRBJ1-5, with D unclear. The V and J ends lost 5 bases and 2 bases respectively, with 13 bases between them. CDR3 length equals 15 residues. Germline V lookup: CDR1 SGHVS, CDR2 FQNEAQ. CDR3 loop: CASSRSPGGNQPQHF. The CDR3 bases are TGTGCCAGCAGCCGCAGTCCGGGCGGCAATCAGCCCCAGCATTTT.

Many counts were recorded for this clonotype. V is TRBV5-1 and J is TRBJ1-2; TRBD1 matches at 9 bases. Germline trimming cut 3 bases from V and 2 bases from J; bases unmatched to any gene: 5. The CDR3 is 15 amino acids. The V gene's germline CDR1 is SGHRS and CDR2 YFSETQ. CDR3 loop: CASSSSGTGNYGYTF. The CDR3 nucleotides are TGCGCCAGCAGCTCGTCCGGGACAGGGAACTATGGCTACACCTTC.

With regard to this clonotype: Being one base from a much bigger clone, this may be a read error. The chain employs TRBV14 and TRBJ1-2, with 7 bases fitting TRBD1. In germline, CDR1 is SGHDN, CDR2 FVKESK. The length of the CDR3 is 14 residues. CDR3 nucleotide sequence: TGTGCCAACAGCCCGGGACAGAACCTCTATGGCTACACCTTC. This sequence encodes CANSPGQNLYGYTF.

This clonotype was observed many times. This chain connects TRBV11-2 to TRBJ1-1; D is possibly TRBD1 (5 bases). Germline CDR1 SGHAT, CDR2 FQNNGV. The CDR3 has 15 residues. V lost 5 bases and J 3 bases, leaving 16 bases between the germline ends. DNA of the CDR3: TGTGCCAGCAGCGCGACAGCCGGGGGGTACACTGAAGCTTTCTTT. Amino acid sequence: CASSATAGGYTEAFF. The full variable domain, with the rest looked up from reference TRBV11-2 and TRBJ1-1, is EAGVAQSPRYKIIEKRQSVAFWCNPISGHATLYWYQQILGQGPKLLIQFQNNGVVDDSQLPKDRFSAERLKGVDSTLKIQPAKLEDSAVYLCASSATAGGYTEAFFGQGTRLTVV.

This clonotype was found many times. The J gene is TRBJ2-2, the V gene TRBV12-3 or TRBV12-4; D remains ambiguous. The CDR3 is made up of 13 amino acids. With 6 bases removed from V and 5 bases from J, the gap between germline ends came to 10 bases. The CDR3 region has the DNA TGTGCCAGCAGCTGGTACCGTACCGGGGAGCTGTTTTTT. Protein product: CASSWYRTGELFF.

At least ten counts were recorded for this clonotype. The J gene is TRBJ1-2, the V gene TRBV5-1, with a tentative D call TRBD1 (6 bases). The CDR3 is 14 residues long. Trimming removed 0 bases at V and 12 bases at J, with 18 bases between. Per germline, CDR1 SGHRS and CDR2 YFSETQ. Here the CDR3 reads CASSLAQWDTDNTF. As DNA, the CDR3 is TGCGCCAGCAGCTTGGCCCAATGGGACACCGATAACACCTTC.

This clonotype is labeled medium-sized. The CDR3 is CASSQEWGGEQFF. The CDR3 bases are TGTGCCAGCAGCCAAGAATGGGGCGGTGAGCAGTTCTTC. This chain uses TRBV14 with TRBJ2-1; D might be TRBD1 (5 bases). Trimming cost V 0 bases and J 9 bases, with 9 bases left between them. The CDR3 has 13 amino acids. In germline, CDR1 is SGHDN, CDR2 FVKESK.

The sample holds many counts of this clonotype. The CDR3 region has the DNA TGTGCCAGCAGTCTAGGGTTTCGAAATGAGCAGTTCTTC. As protein: CASSLGFRNEQFF. The chain recombines TRBV7-8 with TRBJ2-1; D gene uncertain. The V gene's germline CDR1 is SGHVS and CDR2 FQNEAQ. The length of the CDR3 is 13 residues. Trimming stripped 6 bases from V and 7 bases from J, with 13 bases between.

The gene calls are TRBV7-6 and TRBJ1-5; D is ambiguous. V lost 1 base and J 4 bases, leaving 5 bases between the germline ends. CDR3 size: 13 residues. Germline CDR1 reads SGHVS; CDR2 reads FNYEAQ. CDR3 bases: TGTGCCAGCAGCTTAGAGCCGAATCAGCCCCAGCATTTT. Translation gives CASSLEPNQPQHF.

This clonotype was counted at least ten times. The chain uses TRBV29-1 and TRBJ2-3; 8 nucleotides align to TRBD2. V shed 5 bases, J shed 1 base, and the junction held 2 bases outside the gene matches. This CDR3 is 13 amino acids long. The germline V gene has CDR1 SQVTM and CDR2 ANQGSEA. CDR3 in amino acids: CSVIAGRTDTQYF. As DNA, the CDR3 is TGCAGCGTTATAGCGGGGCGCACAGATACGCAGTATTTT.